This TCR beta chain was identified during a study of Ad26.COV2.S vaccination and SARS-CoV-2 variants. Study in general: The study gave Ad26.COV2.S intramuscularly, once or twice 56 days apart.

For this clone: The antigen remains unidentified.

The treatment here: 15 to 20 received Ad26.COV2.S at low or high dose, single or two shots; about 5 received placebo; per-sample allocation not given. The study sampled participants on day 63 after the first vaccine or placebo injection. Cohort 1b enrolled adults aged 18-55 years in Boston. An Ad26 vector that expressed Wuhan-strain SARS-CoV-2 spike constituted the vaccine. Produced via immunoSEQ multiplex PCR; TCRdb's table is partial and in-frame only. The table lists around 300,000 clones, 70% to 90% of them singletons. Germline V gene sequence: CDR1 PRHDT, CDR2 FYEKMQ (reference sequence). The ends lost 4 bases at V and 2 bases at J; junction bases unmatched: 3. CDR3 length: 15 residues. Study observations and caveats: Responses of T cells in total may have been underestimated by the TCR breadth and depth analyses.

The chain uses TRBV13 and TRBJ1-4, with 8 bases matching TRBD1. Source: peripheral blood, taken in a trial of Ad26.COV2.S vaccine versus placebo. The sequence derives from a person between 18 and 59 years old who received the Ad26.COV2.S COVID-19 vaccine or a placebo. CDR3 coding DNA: TGTGCCAGCAGCTACTACAGGGGGACTAATGAAAAACTGTTTTTT. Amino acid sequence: CASSYYRGTNEKLFF.